Reported below is one T cell receptor (beta chain). This clonotype appeared a few times. Its cognate antigen has yet to be identified. Per-base qualities were not stored, and no clone one base away is much larger. The source of the sample is a study of human T cells and chemical hapten exposure (dated by TCRdb to about 2021). With regard to the full study: For sensitization, 2% DPC in acetone was applied to a 2 cm by 2 cm area of upper inner arm skin. Throughout the study period of roughly five months, patients also received therapeutic DPC doses to the scalp every week. Patch testing was done on the upper back using Finn chambers containing 0.01% DPC, and results were scored after 6 days according to International Contact Dermatitis Research Group standards. The mostly female patient cohort included alopecia areata with under or over 50% scalp involvement, alopecia totalis and alopecia universalis. Libraries were pooled for sequencing, and per-sample TCR yields varied mainly because of small differences in library volumes within the pool. This study followed changes in the peripheral blood TCR repertoire in vivo during primary and secondary sensitization of alopecia patients to the hapten diphenylcyclopropenone (DPC). Blood was sampled from patients pre-sensitization (week 0) and at 2, 6 and about 24 weeks after DPC sensitization. About 30 alopecia patients provided blood for TCR sequencing at one to four time points (pre-sensitization, 2, 6 and 24 weeks). What the authors observed across the whole study: Significantly more large CDR3 similarity clusters were formed by expanded TCRs than by pre-sensitization or healthy control sets, consistent with antigen-driven responses. No change with DPC sensitization was found in the number of TCRs above 1 in 1000 frequency, and no evidence of global repertoire structure alterations was found. Repeated subsampling changed both the strength of the expansion versus patch-test correlation and the threshold at which the correlation became significant. A positive correlation was found between the number of PT1 expanded TCRs and patch test score, with significance reached at thresholds 8, 16 and 32 but not 4. Because all patients had alopecia, a presumed autoimmune disease, the immune response of the patients might differ from that of healthy individuals.

The meaning of the sample's time point label: patch test 1, 2 weeks after DPC sensitization. The sample's treatment or condition, from its label and the paper: therapeutic diphenylcyclopropenone sensitization with weekly scalp DPC. Blood at each patch-test visit was drawn before the patch test was applied. To be eligible, patients had to be aged 18 to 70, diagnosed with alopecia and judged suitable for DPC therapy, while pregnant patients were excluded. Total RNA was isolated from unfractionated whole blood collected in Tempus Blood RNA tubes. CDR1 and CDR2, per the germline V gene (reference sequence), are DFQATT and SNEGSKA. The CDR3 spans 15 residues, from the cysteine through the phenylalanine. CDR3 DNA only is kept here, 45 bases in frame from base 1. V was cut back by 2 bases and J by 5 bases, leaving a gap of 18 bases between them. Library construction relied on RACE. Sequencing took place on a NextSeq 500. During library preparation, unique molecular identifiers were attached to individual cDNA molecules so that TCRs could be counted in a quantitative, reproducible way. Both TCR alpha and TCR beta chains were sequenced from each blood RNA sample. In the paper's pipeline: The median number of TCRs per sample was 95,638, ranging from roughly 20,000 to 700,000. V, J and CDR3 annotation of the TCR reads was carried out using the Decombinator software suite. Every sample was subsampled to the same number of TCRs (28,000) for the PS versus PT1 abundance plots. Expanded TCRs were defined as absent before sensitization and observed at least eight times at the 2-week time point. TCRdb's own reprocessing of the public reads used fastp at Q25 and MiXCR and kept productive beta chains. Every distinct CDR3 protein forms one entry, paired with its most common genes and DNA. TCRdb's processing, not the authors', yielded these V and J calls. The sample yields approximately 73,000 distinct CDR3 sequences; approximately 10% were counted once. Under 1.5% of the sample goes to the ten largest clones.

The chain links TRBV20-1 with TRBJ1-1; possibly the D gene is TRBD1, per 5 matching bases. This specimen consisted of whole blood, obtained in connection with sensitization to the hapten diphenylcyclopropenone (DPC). The source is a woman aged 50 to 65 with alopecia areata. Some clones in this sample may be carry-over from other donors' samples. The DNA sequence reads TGCAGTGCTAGAAGCCAGGTAGGGGTGTGGACTGAAGCTTTCTTT. It specifies CSARSQVGVWTEAFF.